The TCR beta chain described here comes from a study of cytomegalovirus exposure and HLA in healthy donors. Worth noting for this clone: Antigen: not known.

The germline gives CDR1 ENHRY, CDR2 SYGVKD. V lost 7 bases and J 5 bases, leaving 6 bases between the germline ends. The CDR3 is 11 residues long. Primers included in the PCR were 60 Vbeta and 13 Jbeta primers. TCRdb's table, derived via immunoSEQ multiplex PCR, lists solely in-frame clones and lacks some. Seen here are about 170,000 clones, roughly 80% observed once, and the top ten hold approximately 2.3%. Study-level points and caveats: The sole available immune exposure information was CMV serostatus. Earlier analysis found most TCR beta V segments productive about 87% or about 30% of the time. The authors later found HLA-associated TCR beta chains more clonally expanded than equally common others. Researchers catalogued approximately 160 TCR beta chains as cytomegalovirus-associated.

The receptor was isolated from a male donor in good health and CMV-seronegative. Source material: PBMCs. This rearrangement joins TRBV10-3 to TRBJ2-1; D is ambiguous. CDR3 in amino acids: CAIKTDNEQFF. DNA of the CDR3: TGTGCCATCAAAACAGACAATGAGCAGTTCTTC.